The rows below give T cell receptor beta chains drawn from one sample of a study of identical twins. TCRdb ran MiXCR on the 5' RACE reads and lists one entry per CDR3 protein. The sample has some 1,600,000 distinct CDR3 sequences; 25% to 35% are singletons. Material for sequencing was cord blood. Receptors originate from a newborn girl in good health. Each CDR3 is given with its conserved first and last residue. The D gene is left open where the match is weak. For some rows the clone size is stated as once, few or many, or as a class when expanded; others skip it.

clone_size	v_call	d_call	j_call	cdr3_aa	cdr3_nt
NA	TRBV7-2	NA	TRBJ1-6	CASSLAGTAVNSPLHF	TGTGCCAGCAGCTTAGCAGGGACGGCGGTTAATTCACCCCTCCACTTT
few	TRBV4-1	NA	TRBJ2-3	CASSKGPSTDTQYF	TGCGCCAGCAGCAAAGGCCCCAGCACAGATACGCAGTATTTT
many	TRBV15	TRBD1	TRBJ1-2	CATSRNGQGIYGYTF	TGTGCCACCAGCAGAAACGGACAGGGAATCTATGGCTACACCTTC
NA	TRBV20-1	NA	TRBJ2-7	CSARDLVRSYEQYF	TGCAGTGCTAGAGATCTAGTGCGCTCCTACGAGCAGTACTTC
few	TRBV5-1	NA	TRBJ2-5	CASSFDKTQYF	TGCGCCAGCAGCTTCGACAAGACCCAGTACTTC
few	TRBV12-3/TRBV12-4	NA	TRBJ1-4	CASMGRGKEKLFF	TGTGCCAGCATGGGCAGGGGAAAGGAAAAACTGTTTTTT
few	TRBV7-2	NA	TRBJ2-7	CASSLALSSSYEQYF	TGTGCCAGCAGCTTAGCGTTGAGCAGCTCCTACGAGCAGTACTTC
NA	TRBV5-1	NA	TRBJ2-2	CASTGSNTGELFF	TGCGCCAGCACAGGCTCGAACACCGGGGAGCTGTTTTTT
many	TRBV29-1	NA	TRBJ2-7	CSVEDQDSYEQYF	TGCAGCGTTGAAGATCAAGACTCCTACGAGCAGTACTTC
many	TRBV28	NA	TRBJ1-2	CASSSTGGNYGYTF	TGTGCCAGCAGTTCCACGGGGGGCAACTATGGCTACACCTTC
NA	TRBV11-2	TRBD2	TRBJ2-5	CASSTRLARAYEQSF	TGTGCCAGCAGCACCAGACTAGCTAGGGCCTACGAGCAGTCCTTC
NA	TRBV3-1	TRBD1	TRBJ2-7	CASSAGTGDYEQYF	TGTGCCAGCAGCGCCGGGACAGGGGATTACGAGCAGTACTTC
NA	TRBV5-6	NA	TRBJ1-3	CASSLLNRHSGNTIYF	TGTGCCAGCAGCTTGTTGAACCGGCACTCTGGAAACACCATATATTTT
few	TRBV13	NA	TRBJ1-2	CASSAILGGYTF	TGTGCCAGCAGCGCGATTTTGGGAGGCTACACCTTC
few	TRBV12-3/TRBV12-4	NA	TRBJ2-3	CASSLWELVGSYLSSTDTQYF	TGTGCCAGCAGTTTGTGGGAGCTTGTGGGGAGTTACCTGTCGAGCACAGATACGCAGTATTTT
few	TRBV7-9	NA	TRBJ1-2	CASSLVGAGAYGYTF	TGTGCCAGCAGCTTAGTAGGAGCAGGGGCCTATGGCTACACCTTC
few	TRBV5-1	NA	TRBJ1-2	CASSLTQDYGYTF	TGCGCCAGCAGCTTGACGCAGGACTATGGCTACACCTTC
many	TRBV5-6	TRBD2	TRBJ2-1	CASSSRSGTRFANEQFF	TGTGCCAGCAGCTCGAGATCCGGGACTAGGTTTGCCAATGAGCAGTTCTTC
few	TRBV6-5	NA	TRBJ2-7	CASSYTTSSFSYEQYF	TGTGCCAGCAGTTACACGACTAGTAGCTTTTCCTACGAGCAGTACTTC
few	TRBV4-1	NA	TRBJ1-2	CASSHDVLDYGYTF	TGCGCCAGCAGCCACGATGTTTTGGACTATGGCTACACCTTC
once	TRBV3-1	NA	TRBJ2-3	CASSPGTGTSTDTQYF	TGTGCCAGCAGCCCGGGGACCGGGACTAGCACAGATACGCAGTATTTT
many	TRBV27	TRBD1	TRBJ1-4	CASSTLRDREEKLFF	TGTGCCAGCAGTACTCTGCGGGACAGGGAGGAAAAACTGTTTTTT
few	TRBV11-2	TRBD2	TRBJ2-7	CASSLISGAFSEQYF	TGTGCCAGCAGCTTAATTAGCGGGGCGTTTAGCGAGCAGTACTTC
NA	TRBV20-1	NA	TRBJ2-7	CSALARESHNEQYF	TGCAGTGCATTAGCACGGGAGAGCCACAATGAGCAGTACTTC
NA	TRBV27	TRBD2	TRBJ2-7	CASSESGGHTYEQYF	TGTGCCAGCAGTGAGAGCGGGGGACACACCTACGAGCAGTACTTC
NA	TRBV4-2	NA	TRBJ1-4	CASSQSYRATNEKLFF	TGTGCCAGCAGCCAGTCCTACAGGGCAACTAATGAAAAACTGTTTTTT
NA	TRBV6-1	NA	TRBJ1-5	CASSADRSSNQPQHF	TGTGCCAGCAGTGCTGACAGGTCTAGCAATCAGCCCCAGCATTTT
NA	TRBV20-1	TRBD2	TRBJ2-4	CSAAGLAAPKNIQYF	TGCAGTGCCGCCGGACTAGCGGCCCCCAAAAACATTCAGTACTTC
NA	TRBV7-9	TRBD1	TRBJ2-1	CASSPQWDRERYNEQFF	TGTGCCAGCAGCCCCCAATGGGACAGGGAACGTTACAATGAGCAGTTCTTC
NA	TRBV29-1	TRBD1	TRBJ2-4	CSVFPDRVTKNIQYF	TGCAGCGTTTTTCCGGACAGGGTGACCAAAAACATTCAGTACTTC
NA	TRBV10-2	NA	TRBJ1-4	CASSAPSSGWEKLFF	TGCGCCAGCAGTGCCCCCTCCTCCGGATGGGAAAAACTGTTTTTT
many	TRBV3-1	NA	TRBJ2-1	CASSLSDTLYNEQFF	TGTGCCAGCAGCCTTAGCGACACCCTCTACAATGAGCAGTTCTTC
few	TRBV7-2	TRBD1	TRBJ1-2	CASSLAPYRGRNYGYTF	TGTGCCAGCAGCTTAGCGCCGTACAGGGGGCGCAACTATGGCTACACCTTC
NA	TRBV4-1	TRBD1	TRBJ2-7	CASSLLRTAGGYEQYF	TGCGCCAGCAGCCTATTACGGACGGCAGGGGGCTACGAGCAGTACTTC
NA	TRBV20-1	TRBD2	TRBJ2-7	CSASRSGGVITYEQYF	TGCAGTGCTAGTCGTAGCGGGGGGGTTATCACCTACGAGCAGTACTTC
NA	TRBV5-5	TRBD1	TRBJ1-2	CASSLIGGTGGYGYTF	TGTGCCAGCAGCTTGATAGGAGGTACAGGGGGTTATGGCTACACCTTC
once	TRBV7-2	TRBD2	TRBJ2-1	CASSIVAGGPGEQFF	TGTGCCAGCAGCATAGTAGCGGGAGGGCCGGGTGAGCAGTTCTTC
NA	TRBV6-6	NA	TRBJ2-1	CASTKRGYEQFF	TGTGCCAGCACCAAACGGGGCTACGAGCAGTTCTTC